The 15 T cell receptor beta chains reported below all come from one sample, sequenced in a study of T cells after yellow fever vaccination. TCRdb analysed the 5' RACE reads with MiXCR anew, one entry per CDR3 protein. The data hold 450,000 to 550,000 distinct CDR3 sequences, with about a fifth observed a single time. The specimen comprised PBMCs, sampled about 21 days after the first yellow fever vaccination. The receptors here all came from a man aged 18 to 30 who received the YFV17D yellow fever vaccine.

This chain uses TRBV20-1 with TRBJ2-1; maybe TRBD2 (7 bases). Germline CDR1 is DFQATT and CDR2 is SNEGSKA (reference sequence). There are 13 residues in the CDR3. V was trimmed by 6 bases and J by 8 bases, leaving 17 bases between them. The CDR3 DNA reads TGCAGTGCCCACCCGGGGGCGGGGGATGAGCAGTTCTTC. It yields the protein CSAHPGAGDEQFF.

The gene calls are TRBV3-1 and TRBJ2-1; D gene ambiguous. The germline CDR1 and CDR2 sequences are LGHDT and YNNKEL (reference sequence). The CDR3 sequence is 13 residues long. V lost 2 bases, J lost 5 bases, and 7 bases lay in between. The CDR3: CASSQSRDNEQFF. CDR3 nucleotide sequence: TGTGCCAGCAGCCAAAGTCGGGACAATGAGCAGTTCTTC.

V gene TRBV10-1 combines with J gene TRBJ2-3; TRBD2 matches at 9 bases. The CDR3 is 16 amino acids. Looked up from germline, CDR1 is WNHNN and CDR2 is SYGVQD (reference sequence). Trimming at V came to 4 bases and at J to 5 bases, leaving 10 bases not matched to a gene. The CDR3 is CASSALAGGPKDTQYF. The CDR3 nucleotides read TGCGCCAGCAGTGCCCTCGCGGGGGGGCCCAAAGATACGCAGTATTTT.

This clonotype was found a few times. The J gene is TRBJ1-1, the V gene TRBV10-3, with D perhaps TRBD1 (5 bases). The germline V and J ends were trimmed by 6 bases and 0 bases, with 14 bases remaining between them. The CDR3 runs to 15 residues. CDR1 and CDR2 from the germline V gene are ENHRY and SYGVKD. CDR3 residues: CAIRRGLGMNTEAFF. The CDR3 coding sequence is TGTGCCATCAGAAGGGGTCTGGGGATGAACACTGAAGCTTTCTTT.

The V and J genes are TRBV5-1 and TRBJ2-3; 11 bases agree with TRBD2. Germline CDR1 reads SGHRS; CDR2 reads YFSETQ. V lost 4 bases, J lost 0 bases, and 4 bases stayed unmatched. The CDR3 loop spans 16 amino acids. The CDR3 DNA reads TGCGCCAGCAGCGCGGGACTAGCGGAGAGCACAGATACGCAGTATTTT. Protein sequence: CASSAGLAESTDTQYF.

The chain couples TRBV5-1 to TRBJ2-3; 10 bases agree with TRBD2. Trimming removed 1 base from V and 4 bases from J; junction bases left unmatched: 3. Per germline, CDR1 SGHRS and CDR2 YFSETQ. This CDR3 region has 15 residues. Here the CDR3 reads CASSLRSGGADTQYF. CDR3 DNA: TGCGCCAGCAGCTTGCGAAGCGGGGGGGCAGATACGCAGTATTTT.

This chain joins TRBV6-2 or TRBV6-3 and TRBJ2-7; D is ambiguous. Germline V lookup: CDR1 MNHEY, CDR2 SVGEGT. Between the trimmed V and J ends, which lost 2 bases and 2 bases, there was a span of 10 bases. There are 14 residues in the CDR3. This chain's CDR3 is CASSYGGRTYEQYF. In DNA form, the CDR3 reads TGTGCCAGCAGTTACGGCGGCAGAACCTACGAGCAGTACTTC.

This chain connects TRBV27 to TRBJ1-1; no clear D. Trimming shortened V by 5 bases and J by 4 bases, and 17 bases separated the two germline ends. CDR1 and CDR2 (germline): MNHEY, SMNVEV (reference sequence). The CDR3 runs 15 residues. The CDR3 DNA sequence: TGTGCCAGCAGTGAGTGGTCATCCTCGACCACTGAAGCTTTCTTT. Translation: CASSEWSSSTTEAFF.

The rearrangement joins TRBV3-1 to TRBJ2-7; perhaps TRBD1 as D (5 bases). Per germline, CDR1 LGHDT and CDR2 YNNKEL (reference sequence). The CDR3 length is 14 residues. Trimming pared 4 bases from V and 2 bases from J, leaving 12 bases between. This CDR3 is CASSPLLGAYEQYF. DNA for the CDR3: TGTGCCAGCAGCCCCCTTTTAGGGGCCTACGAGCAGTACTTC.

The chain joins TRBV4-3 to TRBJ1-6, with D possibly TRBD1 on 6 matching bases. CDR1 is LGHNA and CDR2 is YSLEER in the germline V gene. Trimming left V 1 base short and J 0 bases short, with 13 bases between. The CDR3 runs to 18 residues. The DNA for the CDR3 is TGCGCCAGCAGCCAAGTGAGGGGGTCCAGCTCCTATAATTCACCCCTCCACTTT. Encoded protein: CASSQVRGSSSYNSPLHF.

V gene TRBV6-1 combines with J gene TRBJ2-1; 12 nucleotides agree with TRBD2. Germline CDR1 MNHNS, CDR2 SASEGT. The CDR3 has 18 amino acids. Losses at the gene ends were 5 bases for V and 3 bases for J; bases not matched to a gene: 11. The CDR3 loop reads CASSPTLAGGRIYNEQFF. CDR3 bases: TGTGCCAGCAGTCCTACCCTAGCGGGGGGGCGTATCTACAATGAGCAGTTCTTC.

Only a few counts were recorded for this clonotype. The rearrangement uses TRBV6-2 or TRBV6-3 and TRBJ2-7, with D possibly matching TRBD1 (6 bases). The CDR3 totals 15 residues. Trimming removed 7 bases from V and 0 bases from J, with 16 bases in between. Germline V gene sequence: CDR1 MNHEY, CDR2 SVGEGT. CDR3 coding DNA: TGTGCCAGCAATCCGGACAGACTTCTCTCCTACGAGCAGTACTTC. Translated, it gives CASNPDRLLSYEQYF.

This rearrangement joins TRBV6-2 or TRBV6-3 to TRBJ2-7, with 9 bases fitting TRBD2. Trimming at V came to 9 bases and at J to 4 bases, leaving 7 bases not matched to a gene. The CDR3 loop spans 13 amino acids. In germline, CDR1 is MNHEY, CDR2 SVGEGT. The CDR3 here is CASSASGAYEQYF. CDR3 DNA: TGTGCCAGTTCGGCTAGCGGGGCGTACGAGCAGTACTTC.

In its sample, this clonotype was seen a few times. This chain joins TRBV27 and TRBJ2-3, with TRBD2 matching 9 bases. The ends lost 3 bases at V and 5 bases at J; junction bases unmatched: 9. The germline gives CDR1 MNHEY, CDR2 SMNVEV (reference sequence). The length of the CDR3 is 16 residues. The CDR3 loop reads CASSFPTSGTIDTQYF. As DNA, the CDR3 is TGTGCCAGCAGTTTCCCGACTAGCGGAACTATAGATACGCAGTATTTT.

The genes are TRBV7-9 and TRBJ1-4; a possible D gene is TRBD1 (5 bases). V was cut by 8 bases and J by 11 bases, with 24 bases left in between. The CDR3 has 15 residues. Germline CDR1 is SEHNR and CDR2 is FQNEAQ (reference sequence). CDR3 nucleotide sequence: TGTGCCAGCTCTCTGGGGCAGGGCGGAGGCGGGAAACTGTTTTTT. It translates to CASSLGQGGGGKLFF.